Shown below are 5 T cell receptor beta chains from a single sample sequenced in a study of shared clonotypes between healthy human individuals. Sequenced by immunoSEQ multiplex PCR; TCRdb stores in-frame clones only, minus some. This table holds more than 500,000 clones, 95% to 96% found once. The sequencing sample was made of naive CD4+ T cells sorted from blood. Regarding subset: CD45RA+ positively selected. These receptors were obtained from a woman aged 25 to 39 in good health.

The chain carries TRBV4-1 and TRBJ1-6, with TRBD1 as a possible D gene (6 bases). The CDR3 has 16 residues. Trimming cost V 6 bases and J 4 bases, with 16 bases left between them. Germline V gene lookup returns CDR1 MGHRA and CDR2 YSYEKL. The CDR3 region has the DNA TGCGCCAGCAGAAGTCCGGGACACTCGTATAATTCACCCCTCCACTTT. Residues: CASRSPGHSYNSPLHF.

This chain uses TRBV11-2 with TRBJ1-2; D perhaps matches TRBD1 (6 bases). Germline V gives CDR1 SGHAT, CDR2 FQNNGV. The CDR3 consists of 13 residues. V lost 3 bases and J 5 bases, leaving 10 bases between the germline ends. CDR3 loop: CASSLDRKYGYTF. In DNA form, the CDR3 reads TGTGCCAGCAGCTTGGACAGAAAGTATGGCTACACCTTC. Looking up the rest from reference TRBV11-2 and TRBJ1-2 gives the full variable domain: EAGVAQSPRYKIIEKRQSVAFWCNPISGHATLYWYQQILGQGPKLLIQFQNNGVVDDSQLPKDRFSAERLKGVDSTLKIQPAKLEDSAVYLCASSLDRKYGYTFGSGTRLTVV.

The rearrangement links TRBV28 to TRBJ1-2, with 9 nucleotides matching TRBD1. The V segment lost 2 bases and the J segment 8 bases; nucleotides outside the gene matches: 3. The CDR3 totals 13 residues. Germline loops: CDR1 MDHEN, CDR2 SYDVKM. The CDR3 DNA is TGTGCCAGCAGTTTAGGGACAGGGACGGGCTACACCTTC. This sequence encodes CASSLGTGTGYTF.

This clone was seen once. The CDR3 is CASTQAAFF. Here the CDR3 DNA reads TGTGCCAGCACCCAGGCAGCTTTCTTT. This chain uses TRBV5-6 with TRBJ1-1; D gene uncertain. The V end lost 6 bases, the J end lost 10 bases, and 7 bases lay between the germline ends. CDR3 length equals 9 residues. Germline V gives CDR1 SGHDT, CDR2 YYEEEE.

This clone has a single count. This chain joins TRBV7-9 and TRBJ2-7; TRBD1 matches at 8 bases. Germline V CDR1 and CDR2: SEHNR, FQNEAQ (reference sequence). The CDR3 runs to 14 residues. Trimming at V came to 2 bases and at J to 5 bases, leaving 5 bases not matched to a gene. CDR3 nucleotides: TGTGCCAGCAGCTTATCGACAGGGGTCCACGAGCAGTACTTC. Translated, it gives CASSLSTGVHEQYF.